Below are 23 T cell receptor beta chains sequenced from a single sample in a study of blood T cell repertoires in COVID-19. Clones were sequenced by immunoSEQ multiplex PCR, and TCRdb holds only the in-frame ones, with some missing. This sample has about 300,000 clones, with approximately 90% found just once. Sequences were obtained from peripheral blood. These receptors all stem from a man aged 40-49 years with acute or convalescent COVID-19.

The chain links TRBV5-1 to TRBJ2-3; D is uncertain. Trimming cost V 0 bases and J 6 bases, with 5 bases left between them. This CDR3 has 12 amino acids. Per the germline V gene, CDR1 is SGHRS and CDR2 is YFSETQ. CDR3 DNA: TGCGCCAGCAGCTTGGATAGTGATACGCAGTATTTT. Translated, it gives CASSLDSDTQYF.

In nucleotides, the CDR3 is TGTGCCAGCAGAGTACAGGGGACGGCTAACTATGGCTACACCTTC. This codes for CASRVQGTANYGYTF. V and J are TRBV6-5 and TRBJ1-2; 7 positions agree with TRBD1. The germline V gene has CDR1 MNHEY and CDR2 SVGAGI. The CDR3 covers 15 residues. V lost 6 bases and J lost 0; bases outside the gene matches: 7.

This sequence joins TRBV24-1 and TRBJ2-1; TRBD2 aligns across 12 bases. The V segment lost 4 bases and the J segment 4 bases; nucleotides outside the gene matches: 7. The CDR3 length is 17 residues. Germline V gene sequence: CDR1 KGHDR, CDR2 SFDVKD. CDR3 coding DNA: TGTGCCACCAGTGACTCACAGACTAGCGGGGGATACAATGAGCAGTTCTTC. This sequence encodes CATSDSQTSGGYNEQFF.

This chain links TRBV3-1 (or the pseudogene TRBV3-2) with TRBJ2-4; D may be TRBD1 (5 bases). The CDR3 contains 16 residues. The V and J ends lost 1 base and 9 bases respectively, with 19 bases between them. CDR1 LGHDT and CDR2 YNNKEL come from the germline V gene (reference sequence). The DNA for the CDR3 is TGTGCCAGCAGCCAAGTTTCTACAGGTTTAGGTGGCATTCAGTACTTC. This sequence encodes CASSQVSTGLGGIQYF.

As DNA, the CDR3 is TGTGCCAGCAGTCAGGGCTACGAGCAGTACTTC. Amino acid sequence: CASSQGYEQYF. This chain uses TRBV28 with TRBJ2-7; possible D gene TRBD1, 5 bases. Germline CDR1 reads MDHEN; CDR2 reads SYDVKM. V lost 5 bases and J lost 3, with 5 bases in between. CDR3 size: 11 residues.

The V and J genes are TRBV4-1 and TRBJ1-1, with D perhaps TRBD1 (5 bases). This CDR3 region has 13 residues. V was shortened by 5 bases and J by 1 base, with 8 bases between the two germline ends. Germline values: CDR1 MGHRA, CDR2 YSYEKL. CDR3 amino acids: CASSLDRNTEAFF. The CDR3, as DNA: TGCGCCAGCAGCTTAGACAGGAACACTGAAGCTTTCTTT.

There are a few counts of this clone. V and J are TRBV5-6 and TRBJ1-6, with 11 nucleotides matching TRBD1. Germline CDR1 SGHDT, CDR2 YYEEEE. This CDR3 is 17 amino acids long. With V trimmed by 1 base and J by 3 bases, 3 bases remained unmatched. CDR3 region: CASSLRGTGGYNSPLHF. CDR3 nucleotide sequence: TGTGCCAGCAGCTTGCGCGGGACAGGGGGCTATAATTCACCCCTCCACTTT.

The chain is built from TRBV5-1 and TRBJ1-2; the match to TRBD1 covers 8 bases. This CDR3 spans 15 amino acids. Per the germline V gene, CDR1 is SGHRS and CDR2 is YFSETQ. J gave up 8 bases and V 2 bases, and 11 bases lay outside the gene matches. CDR3 protein: CASSLPGQESEGYTF. In DNA form, the CDR3 reads TGCGCCAGCAGCTTACCGGGACAGGAATCGGAAGGCTACACCTTC.

The chain has TRBV9 and TRBJ2-1; 9 bases are a match to TRBD1. The J segment lost 6 bases and the V segment lost 0 bases, leaving 4 bases of the junction unmatched. CDR3 length: 15 residues. Per germline, CDR1 SGDLS and CDR2 YYNGEE. CDR3 region: CASSVEGQGSNEQFF. DNA of the CDR3: TGTGCCAGCAGCGTAGAGGGACAGGGCTCCAATGAGCAGTTCTTC.

The chain joins TRBV2 to TRBJ1-3; D gene unclear. Germline loops: CDR1 SNHLY, CDR2 FYNNEI. The CDR3 contains 13 residues. V was cut by 6 bases and J by 7 bases, with 13 bases left in between. In nucleotides, the CDR3 is TGTGCCAGCAGCCCGGGGATCTGGAACACCATATATTTT. It codes for CASSPGIWNTIYF.

V gene TRBV19 combines with J gene TRBJ1-4; D ambiguous. Trimming took 1 base from V and 7 from J, leaving 13 bases between them. Looked up from germline, CDR1 is LNHDA and CDR2 is SQIVND (reference sequence). The CDR3 is 15 amino acids. The CDR3 region has the DNA TGTGCCAGTAGTATAGCCAGACCTGGGAGTGAAAAACTGTTTTTT. Translated, it gives CASSIARPGSEKLFF. Filled out from reference TRBV19 and TRBJ1-4, the complete variable domain reads DGGITQSPKYLFRKEGQNVTLSCEQNLNHDAMYWYRQDPGQGLRLIYYSQIVNDFQKGDIAEGYSVSREKKESFPLTVTSAQKNPTAFYLCASSIARPGSEKLFFGSGTQLSVL.

The chain combines TRBV6-5 with TRBJ1-2; 7 bases line up with TRBD1. In germline, CDR1 is MNHEY, CDR2 SVGAGI. The V gene end was trimmed by 6 bases and the J gene end by 8 bases; junction bases not matched to a gene: 9. This CDR3 is built from 13 residues. The chain's CDR3 is CASRTRGAGGYTF. As DNA, the CDR3 is TGTGCCAGCAGGACCAGGGGGGCTGGAGGCTACACCTTC.

This chain uses TRBV3-1 (or the pseudogene TRBV3-2) with TRBJ1-5; TRBD1 aligns across 8 bases. The CDR3 totals 15 residues. Germline CDR1 LGHDT, CDR2 YNNKEL (reference sequence). V lost 4 bases, J lost 9 bases, and 11 bases stayed unmatched. The DNA for the CDR3 is TGTGCCAGCAGCCGACGGACAGGGTCCGAGTGGCCCCAGCATTTT. Protein: CASSRRTGSEWPQHF.

V usage is TRBV7-6 and J usage is TRBJ1-2; tentatively, D is TRBD1 (6 bases). Germline loops: CDR1 SGHVS, CDR2 FNYEAQ. The CDR3 is 13 residues long. Trimming took off 5 bases at V and 4 bases at J, with 11 bases between the two ends. The CDR3 here is CASSPGDIYGYTF. CDR3 bases: TGTGCCAGCAGCCCCGGGGACATCTATGGCTACACCTTC.

The CDR3 DNA reads as TGTGCCACCAGCAGAGAGGGGGCCTCCGGGGAGCTGTTTTTT. As protein: CATSREGASGELFF. This chain joins TRBV15 and TRBJ2-2; D is perhaps TRBD1 (6 bases). CDR3 size: 14 residues. V was trimmed by 0 bases and J by 6 bases, leaving 8 bases between them. Germline V gives CDR1 LNHNV, CDR2 YYDKDF (reference sequence).

This clone has just a few counts. The chain recombines TRBV13 with TRBJ2-7, with TRBD2 matching over 12 bases. V trimming: 4 bases; J trimming: 2 bases; junction bases outside the gene matches: 6. CDR1 and CDR2 from the germline V gene are PRHDT and FYEKMQ (reference sequence). This CDR3 has 16 residues. CDR3 in amino acids: CASSSRTSGAPYEQYF. CDR3 nucleotides: TGTGCCAGCAGCTCCCGGACTAGCGGGGCGCCCTACGAGCAGTACTTC.

The V call is TRBV6-1, the J call TRBJ2-1; tentatively, D is TRBD1 (6 bases). The germline CDR1 and CDR2 sequences are MNHNS and SASEGT. V was clipped by 3 bases and J by 15 bases, with 27 bases between them. This CDR3 spans 16 amino acids. CDR3 DNA: TGTGCCAGCAGTGACGAGACCCGGGACATTGTCGTAGTCCCGTTCTTC. Protein: CASSDETRDIVVVPFF.

This clone was seen only once. The CDR3 reads CASSQGSHNEQFF. The CDR3 coding sequence is TGTGCCAGCAGCCAAGGTAGCCACAATGAGCAGTTCTTC. The chain carries TRBV3-1 (or the pseudogene TRBV3-2) and TRBJ2-1, with unresolved D. The CDR3 runs 13 residues. With 1 base removed from V and 5 bases from J, the gap between germline ends came to 6 bases. Germline CDR1 and CDR2: LGHDT and YNNKEL (reference sequence).

The chain uses TRBV3-1 (or the pseudogene TRBV3-2) and TRBJ2-1; weak D call: TRBD1 (5 bases). CDR1 is LGHDT, CDR2 YNNKEL, per germline (reference sequence). Trimming cost V 4 bases and J 7 bases, with 8 bases left between them. This CDR3 has 12 amino acids. CDR3 DNA: TGTGCCAGCAGCCCCAGGGTTAATGAGCAGTTCTTC. It encodes CASSPRVNEQFF.

This clone came up a few times. The chain carries TRBV6-5 and TRBJ1-2; 7 positions agree with TRBD1. V lost 5 bases and J lost 6; bases outside the gene matches: 12. Germline V gene lookup returns CDR1 MNHEY and CDR2 SVGAGI. This CDR3 comprises 15 residues. In nucleotides, the CDR3 is TGTGCCAGCAGTACCCGACAGGGTCCTCTTGATGGCTACACCTTC. Its protein product is CASSTRQGPLDGYTF.

The chain uses TRBV7-9 and TRBJ2-1; TRBD2 matches 10 bases. There are 16 residues in the CDR3. Per the germline V gene, CDR1 is SEHNR and CDR2 is FQNEAQ (reference sequence). V lost 2 bases and J lost 5; bases outside the gene matches: 6. CDR3 bases: TGTGCCAGCAGCTTACTCACTAGCGGGGCTAACAATGAGCAGTTCTTC. This translates into CASSLLTSGANNEQFF. Supplemented by reference TRBV7-9 and TRBJ2-1, the full variable domain reads DTGVSQNPRHKITKRGQNVTFRCDPISEHNRLYWYRQTLGQGPEFLTYFQNEAQLEKSRLLSDRFSAERPKGSFSTLEIQRTEQGDSAMYLCASSLLTSGANNEQFFGPGTRLTVL.

J is TRBJ1-4 and V is TRBV19; 9 positions match TRBD1. V lost 7 bases, J lost 6 bases, and 9 bases stayed unmatched. The CDR3 runs 15 residues. The germline V gene has CDR1 LNHDA and CDR2 SQIVND (reference sequence). The CDR3 DNA reads TGTGCCAGTATTTCCCCGGGACAGGGTGATGAAAAACTGTTTTTT. It codes for CASISPGQGDEKLFF.

The chain joins TRBV2 to TRBJ1-5; 8 nucleotides agree with TRBD1. V was pared by 4 bases and J by 6 bases, with 8 bases of the junction left unmatched. CDR1 is SNHLY, CDR2 FYNNEI, per germline. The CDR3 extends over 15 amino acids. Written as DNA, the CDR3 is TGTGCCAGCAGTGGGGGGACAGGACAAAGTCAGCCCCAGCATTTT. As protein: CASSGGTGQSQPQHF.